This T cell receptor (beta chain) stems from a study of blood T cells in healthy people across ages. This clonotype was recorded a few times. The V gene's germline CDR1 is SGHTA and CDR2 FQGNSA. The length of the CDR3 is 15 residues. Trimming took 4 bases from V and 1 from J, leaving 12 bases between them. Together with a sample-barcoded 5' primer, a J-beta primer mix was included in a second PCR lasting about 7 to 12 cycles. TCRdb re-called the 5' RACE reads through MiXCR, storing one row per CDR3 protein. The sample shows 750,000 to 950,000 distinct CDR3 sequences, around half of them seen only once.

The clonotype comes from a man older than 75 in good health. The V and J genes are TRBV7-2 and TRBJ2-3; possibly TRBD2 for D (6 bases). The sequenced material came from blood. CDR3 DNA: TGTGCCAGCAGCTATACTAGCTGGGGCACAGATACGCAGTATTTT. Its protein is CASSYTSWGTDTQYF.